This entry is about one T cell receptor beta chain. This CDR3 contains 14 residues. Germline loops: CDR1 SNHLY, CDR2 FYNNEI. The V and J ends lost 3 bases and 0 bases respectively, with 8 bases between them. The data originate from a study of memory CD4+ T cells and cytomegalovirus serostatus. The sort gate was single viable CD3+CD4+CD8-CD45RO+ cells for memory CD4+ T cells. The protocol was immunoSEQ multiplex PCR, while the TCRdb copy is restricted to in-frame clones and leaves out a portion. The table lists roughly 42,000 clones, roughly 79% of them singletons. The V gene is TRBV2, the J gene TRBJ1-2; D remains unclear. This receptor was obtained from an adult in good health and CMV-seronegative. Specimen: memory CD4+ T cells from blood. The DNA for the CDR3 is TGTGCCAGCAGTGATTTGGGATCTAACTATGGCTACACCTTC. As protein: CASSDLGSNYGYTF. Drawing the rest from reference TRBV2 and TRBJ1-2, the complete variable domain is EPEVTQTPSHQVTQMGQEVILRCVPISNHLYFYWYRQILGQKVEFLVSFYNNEISEKSEIFDDQFSVERPDGSNFTLKIRSTKLEDSAMYFCASSDLGSNYGYTFGSGTRLTVV.